This is a list of T cell receptor beta chains from one sample in a study of OX40 agonist ivuxolimab in advanced cancers. Using immunoSEQ multiplex PCR, the repertoire was profiled, and TCRdb retains in-frame clones only, with some absent. The sample lists about 71,000 clones, about 81% occurring once. Material: CD4+ or CD8+ T cells sorted from blood, obtained in a trial of the OX40 agonist ivuxolimab. These receptor sequences come from an adult with an advanced solid tumor such as melanoma, head and neck, liver or kidney cancer. Both conserved end residues are part of each CDR3. The D gene is left open where the match is weak. Size tells how often a clone was seen (once, few, many) or the class of an expanded clone, and some rows leave it out.

TRBV7-8	TRBJ2-5	.	TRBD2	TGTGCCAGCAGCTTAGCCTCCGGGGGGGCCTGGGAGACCCAGTACTTC	CASSLASGGAWETQYF
TRBV2	TRBJ2-1	.	TRBD2	TGTGCCAGCAGACCCCGGACTAGCGGGGGGGTTGAGCAGTTCTTC	CASRPRTSGGVEQFF
TRBV6-6	TRBJ1-5	.	.	TGTGCCAGTGGACAAGCTAATCAGCCCCAGCATTTT	CASGQANQPQHF
TRBV7-8	TRBJ2-7	many	TRBD1	TGTGCCAGCAGCCCCCACAGGGGCCCCTCCTACGAGCAGTACTTC	CASSPHRGPSYEQYF
TRBV18	TRBJ2-7	.	.	TGTGCCAGCTCACCGGGACGGGCCTACGAGCAGTACTTC	CASSPGRAYEQYF
TRBV19	TRBJ1-2	.	.	TGTGCCAGTAGTATGGAATCGGGGAACTATGGCTACACCTTC	CASSMESGNYGYTF
TRBV6-6	TRBJ1-2	.	.	TGTGCCAGCAGTTACGAGGGCCCGGCGGGGGGCTACACCTTC	CASSYEGPAGGYTF
TRBV7-6	TRBJ2-7	few	TRBD2	TGTGCCAGCAGCTCCGCGGGACTAGCGGCCTACGAGCAGTACTTC	CASSSAGLAAYEQYF
TRBV6-1	TRBJ1-1	.	TRBD1	TGTGCCAGCAGTAATGGACAGGGCGGCACTGAAGCTTTCTTT	CASSNGQGGTEAFF
TRBV5-1	TRBJ1-1	.	.	TGCGCCAGCAGCTTGGGAGGTGTGGGGAACACTGAAGCTTTCTTT	CASSLGGVGNTEAFF
TRBV4-1	TRBJ2-7	.	.	TGCGCCAGCAGCCAAGATAGTCAGGGTGGTAGAGAGCAGTACTTC	CASSQDSQGGREQYF
TRBV5-1	TRBJ2-7	.	.	TGCGCCAGCGCCGACACTGCGGCATACGAGCAGTACTTC	CASADTAAYEQYF
TRBV4-1	TRBJ1-3	.	.	TGCGCCAGCAGCCAAGATCCAGGCTCCGGAAACACCATATATTTT	CASSQDPGSGNTIYF
TRBV25-1	TRBJ1-1	.	.	TGTGCCAGCAGTGAATATTCGGGTGAAGCTTTCTTT	CASSEYSGEAFF
TRBV7-2	TRBJ1-5	few	TRBD1	TGTGCCAGCAGGCCTACAGGGGGCTATCAGCCCCAGCATTTT	CASRPTGGYQPQHF
TRBV7-9	TRBJ2-1	.	TRBD2	TGTGCCAGCAGCTTGGGACTAGCGGACCCCTCTGATGAGCAGTTCTTC	CASSLGLADPSDEQFF
TRBV29-1	TRBJ2-5	.	TRBD1	TGCAGCGTCACCGGACAGGGTAGTCAAGAGACCCAGTACTTC	CSVTGQGSQETQYF
TRBV9	TRBJ2-2	.	TRBD1	TGTGCCAGCAGCGGGCCAACAGGGGGCTGGAGCACCGGGGAGCTGTTTTTT	CASSGPTGGWSTGELFF
TRBV7-3	TRBJ2-1	once	.	TGTGCCAGCAGCTTCGCAGGGAGCGATGAGCAGTTCTTC	CASSFAGSDEQFF
TRBV29-1	TRBJ2-7	.	.	TGCAGCGCCCATTCCCCCGGGAGAGGGAACGAGCAGTACTTC	CSAHSPGRGNEQYF
TRBV7-9	TRBJ1-5	many	.	TGTGCCAGCGGGGCGGGCAATCAGCCCCAGCATTTT	CASGAGNQPQHF
TRBV6-5	TRBJ1-2	.	.	TGTGCCAGCGGTCGCCCTAACTATGGCTACACCTTC	CASGRPNYGYTF
TRBV6-1	TRBJ2-1	many	TRBD2	TGTGCCAGCAGTTTACTAGCGGATTCCTACAATGAGCAGTTCTTC	CASSLLADSYNEQFF
TRBV10-3	TRBJ2-2	few	.	TGTGCCATCAGTGCTACAGGTCCGAACACCGGGGAGCTGTTTTTT	CAISATGPNTGELFF
TRBV27	TRBJ2-1	medium-sized	TRBD2	TGTGCCAGCAGTTCTCTAGCGGAAATCTACAATGAGCAGTTCTTC	CASSSLAEIYNEQFF
TRBV10-3	TRBJ2-2	.	.	TGTGCCATCAGTGAGATCACCGGGGAGCTGTTTTTT	CAISEITGELFF
TRBV6-5	TRBJ1-2	.	TRBD1	TGTGCCAGCAGTCCGGGACAGGGGCGCTACACCTTC	CASSPGQGRYTF
TRBV20-1	TRBJ2-1	.	.	TGCAGTGCGCAGGGGTACAATGAGCAGTTCTTC	CSAQGYNEQFF
TRBV11-2	TRBJ2-7	.	.	TGTGCCAGCAGCCCAGGGCCCTACGAGCAGTACTTC	CASSPGPYEQYF
TRBV7-2	TRBJ2-5	.	.	TGTGCCAGCAGCCCGCCTGCGTACTTCACATCCTTAGCTCAAGAGACCCAGTACTTC	CASSPPAYFTSLAQETQYF
TRBV9	TRBJ2-1	.	.	TGTGCCAGCAGCGAGCCGGGCAAAGAGCAGTTCTTC	CASSEPGKEQFF
TRBV5-1	TRBJ2-5	once	.	TGCGCCAGCAGCTTGCTCGGGACTTCTCAAGAGACCCAGTACTTC	CASSLLGTSQETQYF
TRBV11-2	TRBJ2-1	.	TRBD2	TGTGCCAGCGCCCGGAGAGCGGGGGTGACCAATGAGCAGTTCTTC	CASARRAGVTNEQFF
TRBV7-3	TRBJ2-3	.	.	TGTGCCAGCAGCTTAAAGGGTGGAAGAGGGGCAGATACGCAGTATTTT	CASSLKGGRGADTQYF
TRBV5-1	TRBJ1-2	.	.	TGCGCCAGCAGTCCCGGACCCAGGGCCCTTTTCTATGGCTACACCTTC	CASSPGPRALFYGYTF
TRBV19	TRBJ1-2	.	.	TGTGCCAGTAGTATAAATTGGTGGACACTATATGGCTACACCTTC	CASSINWWTLYGYTF
TRBV6-1	TRBJ2-1	.	TRBD2	TGTGCCAGCAGTGTGGAGCGGGGGGCGTCCTACAATGAGCAGTTCTTC	CASSVERGASYNEQFF
TRBV2	TRBJ1-5	few	TRBD1	TGTGCCAGCGAGTCGCAGGGGGATGGAAGTCAGCCCCAGCATTTT	CASESQGDGSQPQHF
TRBV6-5	TRBJ1-2	.	TRBD1	TGTGCCAGCAGACGACAGGGTTCCAACTATGGCTACACCTTC	CASRRQGSNYGYTF
TRBV30	TRBJ2-1	.	.	TGTGCCTGGAGTGTTCGAGCACACAATGAGCAGTTCTTC	CAWSVRAHNEQFF
TRBV7-9	TRBJ1-2	.	.	TGTGCCAGCAGCTTAGTGACCGAGGGGAAGTATGGCTACACCTTC	CASSLVTEGKYGYTF
TRBV2	TRBJ2-3	.	.	TGTGCCAGCCCAGGTTCCCTAAGCACAGATACGCAGTATTTT	CASPGSLSTDTQYF
TRBV9	TRBJ2-1	.	TRBD2	TGTGCCAGCAGCGTAGTAGCGGGAGAATGGAATGAGCAGTTCTTC	CASSVVAGEWNEQFF
TRBV5-1	TRBJ2-5	.	TRBD1	TGCGCCAGCAGCCTGGGGACAGCCCAAGAGACCCAGTACTTC	CASSLGTAQETQYF
TRBV7-2	TRBJ1-2	once	.	TGTGCCAGCAGCTCGCAGATGAACTATGGCTACACCTTC	CASSSQMNYGYTF
TRBV7-2	TRBJ1-1	.	.	TGTGCCAGCAGCTTAGTTGATGGCACTGAAGCTTTCTTT	CASSLVDGTEAFF
TRBV18	TRBJ2-3	.	.	TGTGCCAGCTCACCGGTGCCTAACACAGATACGCAGTATTTT	CASSPVPNTDTQYF
TRBV29-1	TRBJ1-1	.	.	TGCAGCGTTGAAGATCTGGCAGGACCGAACACTGAAGCTTTCTTT	CSVEDLAGPNTEAFF
TRBV19	TRBJ2-7	.	.	TGTGCCAGTAGTCTGGAGCTCGGGACTGCCGAGTGGTACGAGCAGTACTTC	CASSLELGTAEWYEQYF
TRBV5-4	TRBJ2-5	.	.	TGTGCCAGCAGCTTGGCCATAGGGGAAGAGACCCAGTACTTC	CASSLAIGEETQYF
TRBV7-9	TRBJ2-7	.	TRBD2	TGTGCCAGCAGCTTAGATGGGGGGGGCGAGCAGTACTTC	CASSLDGGGEQYF
TRBV5-4	TRBJ2-2	.	.	TGTGCCAGCAGCTTGAGTAGGGGGTCTGCCGGGGAGCTGTTTTTT	CASSLSRGSAGELFF
TRBV5-1	TRBJ2-5	.	.	TGCGCCAGCAGCTTAAGCGAGACCCAGTACTTC	CASSLSETQYF
TRBV5-1	TRBJ2-4	.	TRBD1	TGCGCCAGCAGCTTGGAGGGACAGGCCGAAAACATTCAGTACTTC	CASSLEGQAENIQYF